Following are 28 T cell receptor beta chains from one sample sequenced in a study of cytomegalovirus exposure and HLA in healthy donors. PCR was performed using 60 Vbeta and 13 Jbeta primers. TCRdb keeps only in-frame clones here, not all; method: immunoSEQ multiplex PCR. This table holds around 200,000 clones, just under 70% found once. Sequenced material: PBMCs. These receptors were taken from a man in his forties or fifties in good health and CMV-seropositive.

This chain uses TRBV27 with TRBJ1-6; 9 nucleotides match TRBD1. The germline V gene encodes CDR1 MNHEY and CDR2 SMNVEV (reference sequence). The CDR3 sequence is 15 residues long. Germline trimming cut 7 bases from V and 5 bases from J; bases unmatched to any gene: 6. This chain's CDR3 is CASTRGTGNNSPLHF. CDR3 bases: TGTGCCAGCACCAGGGGGACAGGGAATAATTCACCCCTCCACTTT.

The chain links TRBV4-1 to TRBJ2-7, with 9 bases fitting TRBD2. J gave up 3 bases and V 3 bases, and 3 bases lay outside the gene matches. The CDR3 extends over 14 amino acids. CDR1 is MGHRA and CDR2 is YSYEKL in the germline V gene. CDR3 sequence: CASSHSGGLYEQYF. CDR3 nucleotide sequence: TGCGCCAGCAGCCATAGCGGGGGACTCTACGAGCAGTACTTC.

A few counts support this clone. The chain joins TRBV5-4 to TRBJ1-2; D might be TRBD1 (6 bases). There are 13 residues in the CDR3. Germline values: CDR1 SGHNT, CDR2 YYREEE (reference sequence). V was trimmed by 4 bases and J by 1 base, leaving 8 bases between them. As DNA, the CDR3 is TGTGCCAGCAGCCTACAGGGTAACTATGGCTACACCTTC. It encodes CASSLQGNYGYTF.

This clone was counted only a few times. J is TRBJ2-7 and V is TRBV6-1; TRBD2 matches at 7 bases. Germline lookup yields CDR1 MNHNS and CDR2 SASEGT. With 1 base clipped from V and 2 bases from J, the junction kept 5 bases outside the gene matches. The length of the CDR3 is 15 residues. CDR3 nucleotides: TGTGCCAGCAGTGAAGTGGGCGGGGGAGCCTACGAGCAGTACTTC. This codes for CASSEVGGGAYEQYF.

This clone was found a few times. V gene TRBV2 combines with J gene TRBJ1-1, with a weak D call TRBD1 (5 bases). Germline V gene lookup returns CDR1 SNHLY and CDR2 FYNNEI. Trimming took 6 bases from V and 1 from J, leaving 12 bases between them. CDR3 length: 14 amino acids. CDR3 DNA sequence: TGTGCCAGCAGGACCGACAGAACGAACACTGAAGCTTTCTTT. This encodes CASRTDRTNTEAFF.

In its sample, this clone was seen a few times. The chain employs TRBV5-1 and TRBJ1-1; a weak D match, TRBD1 (5 bases). The V gene's germline CDR1 is SGHRS and CDR2 YFSETQ. Deletions cut 1 base from V and 1 base from J, with 5 bases between. This CDR3 spans 13 amino acids. CDR3 amino acids: CASSLRGNTEAFF. In DNA form, the CDR3 reads TGCGCCAGCAGCTTGAGGGGGAACACTGAAGCTTTCTTT.

The chain has TRBV6-5 and TRBJ2-7; a weak D match, TRBD2 (7 bases). The CDR3 consists of 15 residues. Germline V CDR1 and CDR2: MNHEY, SVGAGI. V was cut by 6 bases and J by 3 bases, with 18 bases left in between. CDR3 sequence reads: CASRLSGGAGYEQYF. CDR3 sequence (DNA): TGTGCCAGCAGGCTGTCGGGGGGCGCAGGCTACGAGCAGTACTTC.

The chain links TRBV5-6 to TRBJ2-5; the D gene is possibly TRBD2 (5 bases). Germline CDR1 SGHDT, CDR2 YYEEEE. The CDR3 extends over 11 amino acids. V shed 4 bases and J shed 7 bases, with 8 bases lying between them. The CDR3 nucleotides read TGTGCCAGCAGCGCGAGCGGGACCCAGTACTTC. This sequence encodes CASSASGTQYF.

The chain joins TRBV7-2 to TRBJ1-5, with TRBD1 identical over 7 bases. CDR1 and CDR2 from the germline V gene are SGHTA and FQGNSA. With 3 bases clipped from V and 4 bases from J, the junction kept 6 bases outside the gene matches. The CDR3 covers 15 residues. The CDR3 sequence: CASSFSGTVNQPQHF. The CDR3 DNA sequence: TGTGCCAGCAGCTTCTCCGGGACAGTAAATCAGCCCCAGCATTTT.

The chain combines TRBV6-6 with TRBJ2-3; no clear D. Germline lookup yields CDR1 MNHNY and CDR2 SVGAGI (reference sequence). The CDR3 spans 8 residues. CDR3 coding DNA: TGTGCGGAGACGCCGCAGTATTTT. Its protein is CAETPQYF.

The rearrangement uses TRBV5-6 and TRBJ2-1; 8 nucleotides match TRBD2. CDR1 SGHDT and CDR2 YYEEEE come from the germline V gene. The ends lost 1 base at V and 4 bases at J; junction bases unmatched: 4. The CDR3 has 15 residues. Here the CDR3 DNA reads TGTGCCAGCAGCTTGTATCGGGGGGGTTACAATGAGCAGTTCTTC. This gives the protein CASSLYRGGYNEQFF.

This sequence joins TRBV28 and TRBJ1-4; D perhaps matches TRBD1 (6 bases). Germline-derived CDR1 and CDR2 are MDHEN and SYDVKM. This CDR3 contains 17 residues. Trimming pared 7 bases from V and 0 bases from J, leaving 18 bases between. CDR3 sequence: CASIKRVWTATNEKLFF. For the CDR3, the DNA is TGTGCCAGCATTAAAAGGGTGTGGACAGCAACTAATGAAAAACTGTTTTTT.

The chain carries TRBV5-6 and TRBJ2-7, with D tentatively TRBD2 (6 bases). There are 15 residues in the CDR3. Per germline, CDR1 SGHDT and CDR2 YYEEEE. Between the trimmed V and J ends, which lost 1 base and 2 bases, there was a span of 13 bases. The CDR3 DNA reads TGTGCCAGCAGCTTGCCGGCGGGGCACCCCTACGAGCAGTACTTC. Its translation is CASSLPAGHPYEQYF.

CDR3 residues: CASRSTGGSSYEQYF. The CDR3, as DNA: TGTGCCAGCAGATCGACAGGGGGTAGCTCCTACGAGCAGTACTTC. This chain uses TRBV6-5 with TRBJ2-7, with TRBD1 matching 9 bases. Germline V gene lookup returns CDR1 MNHEY and CDR2 SVGAGI. The CDR3 length is 15 residues. V shed 6 bases and J 0 bases; nucleotides not matched to a gene: 6.

J is TRBJ1-2 and V is TRBV10-2, with D perhaps matching TRBD1 (6 bases). CDR1 and CDR2 from the germline V gene are WSHSY and SAAADI. V was trimmed by 9 bases and J by 1 base, leaving 15 bases between them. The CDR3 contains 14 residues. For the CDR3, the DNA is TGCGCCAGTAGTAGGGACAAAAGTAACTATGGCTACACCTTC. Translation gives CASSRDKSNYGYTF.

Turning to this clone: One junction end disagrees with the germline gene, perhaps due to a read error. The chain combines TRBV29-1 with TRBJ2-3; D is unresolved. The CDR3 covers 13 residues. Germline CDR1 reads SQVTM; CDR2 reads ANQGSEA. Here the CDR3 reads CSVEGRNTDTQYF. The CDR3 nucleotides read TGCAGCGTAGAAGGGCGGAACACAGATACGCAGTATTTT.

The rearrangement links TRBV15 to TRBJ2-7; no reliable D call. Germline loops: CDR1 LNHNV, CDR2 YYDKDF (reference sequence). This CDR3 spans 12 amino acids. Trimming took 0 bases from V and 7 from J, leaving 7 bases between them. In DNA form, the CDR3 reads TGTGCCACCAGCAGAGATCTTCGGGAGCAGTACTTC. Its protein is CATSRDLREQYF.

The CDR3 DNA is TGTGCCAGCAGCTTACTAGCGGGGGGCCGGTCGGAGACCCAGTACTTC. The encoded protein is CASSLLAGGRSETQYF. The V gene is TRBV13, the J gene TRBJ2-5; 11 bases are shared with TRBD2. The junction had 7 bases not matched to a gene; V was cut back by 2 bases and J by 5 bases. The CDR3 covers 16 residues. From germline, CDR1 is PRHDT and CDR2 FYEKMQ (reference sequence).

V gene TRBV5-1 combines with J gene TRBJ1-1; 8 bases agree with TRBD1. Trimming at V came to 2 bases and at J to 1 base, leaving 7 bases not matched to a gene. The CDR3 is 16 residues long. CDR1 and CDR2 (germline): SGHRS, YFSETQ. The CDR3 nucleotides are TGCGCCAGCAGCTTTAAAGGGACAGGACCGAACACTGAAGCTTTCTTT. Translated, it gives CASSFKGTGPNTEAFF.

The chain has TRBV6-1 and TRBJ1-5; no definite D call. The V end lost 2 bases, the J end lost 11 bases, and 10 bases lay between the germline ends. CDR1 is MNHNS, CDR2 SASEGT, per germline. The CDR3 loop spans 12 amino acids. CDR3 region: CASSESSGAQHF. For the CDR3, the DNA is TGTGCCAGCAGTGAATCTAGCGGGGCCCAGCATTTT.

The chain links TRBV7-9 to TRBJ1-2; D is unclear. Trimming pared 10 bases from V and 8 bases from J, leaving 17 bases between. The CDR3 is 12 amino acids. Germline CDR1 SEHNR, CDR2 FQNEAQ (reference sequence). The CDR3 reads CAIATPSGGYTF. The DNA of the CDR3 is TGTGCCATAGCGACCCCCTCGGGGGGCTACACCTTC.

The CDR3 DNA reads as TGTGCCAGCAGTGTTAGTGGGGGGGCCTGGTCCGGGGAGCTGTTTTTT. It is translated as CASSVSGGAWSGELFF. This sequence joins TRBV6-1 and TRBJ2-2, with D possibly matching TRBD2 (7 bases). V was cut by 4 bases and J by 6 bases, with 18 bases left in between. The CDR3 sequence is 16 residues long. CDR1 and CDR2 from the germline V gene are MNHNS and SASEGT.

The gene calls are TRBV4-3 and TRBJ2-3, with D hard to call. The CDR3 extends over 13 amino acids. V gave up 4 bases and J gave up 3 bases, with 8 bases separating them. The germline V gene has CDR1 LGHNA and CDR2 YSLEER. The CDR3 spells CASSLSVTDTQYF. CDR3 DNA: TGCGCCAGCAGCCTTAGTGTTACAGATACGCAGTATTTT.

The chain uses TRBV11-2 and TRBJ1-1; no reliable D call. CDR1 is SGHAT, CDR2 FQNNGV, per germline. This CDR3 contains 12 residues. V was pared by 5 bases and J by 1 base, with 5 bases between. The CDR3 loop reads CASSPWNTEAFF. The CDR3 region has the DNA TGTGCCAGCAGCCCTTGGAACACTGAAGCTTTCTTT.

The chain combines TRBV27 with TRBJ2-7; a possible D gene is TRBD1 (6 bases). Germline CDR1 is MNHEY and CDR2 is SMNVEV (reference sequence). Trimming pared 6 bases from V and 0 bases from J, leaving 9 bases between. The CDR3 runs to 13 residues. CDR3 in amino acids: CASRPGVSYEQYF. CDR3 nucleotides: TGTGCCAGCAGGCCAGGGGTCTCCTACGAGCAGTACTTC.

The chain links TRBV19 to TRBJ1-5, with D possibly being TRBD1 (5 bases). This CDR3 is built from 16 residues. Germline CDR1 is LNHDA and CDR2 is SQIVND (reference sequence). Deletions cut 6 bases from V and 7 bases from J, with 22 bases between. The CDR3 protein is CASSSSPTGTGQPQHF. The CDR3, as DNA: TGTGCCAGTAGCAGCTCACCTACAGGAACCGGGCAGCCCCAGCATTTT. The complete variable domain, with remaining parts taken from reference TRBV19 and TRBJ1-5, reads DGGITQSPKYLFRKEGQNVTLSCEQNLNHDAMYWYRQDPGQGLRLIYYSQIVNDFQKGDIAEGYSVSREKKESFPLTVTSAQKNPTAFYLCASSSSPTGTGQPQHFGDGTRLSIL.

The V call is TRBV6-6, the J call TRBJ1-1, with unresolved D. V was trimmed by 0 bases and J by 11 bases, leaving 10 bases between them. The CDR3 is made up of 12 amino acids. Germline V lookup: CDR1 MNHNY, CDR2 SVGAGI (reference sequence). CDR3 nucleotide sequence: TGTGCCAGCAGTTACTCCCTAGGAGGGGCTTTCTTT. This encodes CASSYSLGGAFF.

A remark on this clone: Other nucleotide sequences in the sample specify the same CDR3. This chain links TRBV5-6 with TRBJ2-7; D may be TRBD2 (6 bases). Germline CDR1 and CDR2: SGHDT and YYEEEE. V lost 4 bases, J lost 7 bases, and 9 bases lay in between. The CDR3 runs 11 residues. DNA of the CDR3: TGTGCCAGCAGCCTTGGGGGGGAGCAGTACTTC. Its protein product is CASSLGGEQYF. The variable domain in full, completed from reference TRBV5-6 and TRBJ2-7, reads DAGVTQSPTHLIKTRGQQVTLRCSPKSGHDTVSWYQQALGQGPQFIFQYYEEEERQRGNFPDRFSGHQFPNYSSELNVNALLLGDSALYLCASSLGGEQYFGPGTRLTVT.